Listed here is a single TCR beta chain. Its antigen is not known. This specimen includes other DNA sequences encoding the same CDR3. The sample comes from a study of radiotherapy plus CTLA-4 blockade in lung cancer. Overall study context: Disease control reached 31%, with objective responses in under 20%. Study-level findings and limits: The best prediction of response reportedly came from early blood T cell clone dynamics, with interferon-beta. Subsequent to radiotherapy plus ipilimumab, tumor-derived TCR clones underwent expansion in blood.

Enrolled patients, whose metastatic non-small-cell lung cancer was chemo-refractory, received focal radiation plus CTLA-4 blockade with ipilimumab. This table comes from immunoSEQ multiplex PCR, and its TCRdb copy is limited to in-frame clones, with some not included. The table lists some 50,000 clones, 65% to 80% of them singletons. This sequence was found in a human donor with non-small cell lung cancer who had a partial response to radiotherapy plus ipilimumab. The input for sequencing was peripheral blood, taken from a patient treated with radiotherapy plus ipilimumab.

Written as DNA, the CDR3 is TGTGCCAGCTCGGAGACAGGGGGCTACACCTTC. Residues: CASSETGGYTF. This sequence joins TRBV18 and TRBJ1-2; 7 bases match TRBD1. This CDR3 spans 11 amino acids. V lost 6 bases and J lost 8; bases outside the gene matches: 3. Germline V lookup: CDR1 KGHSH, CDR2 LQKENI.